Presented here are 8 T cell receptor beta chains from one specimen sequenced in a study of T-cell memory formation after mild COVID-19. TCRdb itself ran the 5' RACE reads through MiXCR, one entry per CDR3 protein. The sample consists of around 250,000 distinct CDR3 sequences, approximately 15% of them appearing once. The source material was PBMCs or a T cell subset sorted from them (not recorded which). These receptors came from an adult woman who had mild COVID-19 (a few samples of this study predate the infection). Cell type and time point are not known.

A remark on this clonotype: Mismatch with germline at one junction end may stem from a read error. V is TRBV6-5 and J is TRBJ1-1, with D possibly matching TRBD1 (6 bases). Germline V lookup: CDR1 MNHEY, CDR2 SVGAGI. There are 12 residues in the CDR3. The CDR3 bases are TGTGCCAGCAGGCGGTGGGACACCGAAGCTTTCTTT. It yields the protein CASRRWDTEAFF.

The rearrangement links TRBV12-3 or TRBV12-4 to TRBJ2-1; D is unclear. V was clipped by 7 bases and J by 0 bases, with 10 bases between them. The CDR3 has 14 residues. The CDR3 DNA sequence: TGTGCCAGCATAAAAGGCGGCTCCTACAATGAGCAGTTCTTC. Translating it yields CASIKGGSYNEQFF.

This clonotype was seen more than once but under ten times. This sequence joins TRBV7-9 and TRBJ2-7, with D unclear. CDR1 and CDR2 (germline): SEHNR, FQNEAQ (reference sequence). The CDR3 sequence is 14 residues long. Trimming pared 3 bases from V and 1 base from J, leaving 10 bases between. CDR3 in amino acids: CASSFDGPSYEQYF. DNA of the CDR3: TGTGCCAGCAGCTTCGACGGACCTTCCTACGAGCAGTACTTC.

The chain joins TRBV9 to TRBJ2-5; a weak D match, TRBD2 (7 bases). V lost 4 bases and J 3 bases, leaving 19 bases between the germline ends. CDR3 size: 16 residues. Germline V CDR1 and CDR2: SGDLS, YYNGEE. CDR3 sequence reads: CASSPSVGGGEETQYF. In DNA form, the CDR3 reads TGTGCCAGCAGCCCCAGCGTTGGAGGGGGGGAAGAGACCCAGTACTTC. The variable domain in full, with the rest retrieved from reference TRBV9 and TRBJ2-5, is DSGVTQTPKHLITATGQRVTLRCSPRSGDLSVYWYQQSLDQGLQFLIQYYNGEERAKGNILERFSAQQFPDLHSELNLSSLELGDSALYFCASSPSVGGGEETQYFGPGTRLLVL.

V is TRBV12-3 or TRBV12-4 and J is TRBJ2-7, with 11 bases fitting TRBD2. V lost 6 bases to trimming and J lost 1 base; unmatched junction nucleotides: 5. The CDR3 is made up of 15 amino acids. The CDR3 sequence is CASRSRLAGSYEQYF. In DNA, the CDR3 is TGTGCCAGCAGGTCAAGACTAGCGGGGTCCTACGAGCAGTACTTC.

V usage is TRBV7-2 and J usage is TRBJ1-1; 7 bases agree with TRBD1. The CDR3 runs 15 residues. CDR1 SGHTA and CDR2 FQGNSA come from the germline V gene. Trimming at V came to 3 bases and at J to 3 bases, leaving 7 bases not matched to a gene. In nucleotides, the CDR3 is TGTGCCAGCAGCTTTTACCAGGGGGGGTACACTGAAGCTTTCTTT. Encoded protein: CASSFYQGGYTEAFF.

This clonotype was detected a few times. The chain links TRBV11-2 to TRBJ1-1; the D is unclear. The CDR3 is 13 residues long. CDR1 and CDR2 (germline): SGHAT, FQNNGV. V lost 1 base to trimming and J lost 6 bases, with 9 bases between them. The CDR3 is CASSLGLTAEAFF. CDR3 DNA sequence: TGTGCCAGCAGCTTAGGCCTAACGGCTGAAGCTTTCTTT.

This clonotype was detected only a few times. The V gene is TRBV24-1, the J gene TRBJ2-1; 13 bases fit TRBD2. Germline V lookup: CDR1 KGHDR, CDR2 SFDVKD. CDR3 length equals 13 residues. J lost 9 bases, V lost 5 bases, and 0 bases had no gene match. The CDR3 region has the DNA TGTGCCACCAGTGGACTAGCGGGAGGTGAGCAGTTCTTC. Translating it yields CATSGLAGGEQFF.